This TCR beta chain was profiled in a study of T cells in localized non-small cell lung cancer. Study-wide findings and caveats: Within adjacent lung there appeared a median 57 of the top 100 tumor clones. Greater blood T cell density accompanied longer overall survival. Sequencing, confined to only one tumor region, leaves heterogeneity possible. In uninvolved adjacent lung, T cell clonality reached its highest value, exceeding tumor.

V lost 4 bases to trimming and J lost 7 bases; unmatched junction nucleotides: 6. Per the germline V gene, CDR1 is SQVTM and CDR2 is ANQGSEA. This CDR3 has 15 amino acids. A remark on this clone: As yet, its antigen is unknown.

Data came from immunoSEQ multiplex PCR; TCRdb stores just in-frame clones and leaves some out. The sample holds approximately 2,800 clones, around a quarter seen once. This sample comprised lung tumor tissue, obtained before any cancer treatment. The sequence was obtained from a woman aged 35 to 70 with stage I lung adenocarcinoma. V usage is TRBV29-1 and J usage is TRBJ2-1; 14 bases match TRBD2. The CDR3 bases are TGCAGCGTTGCCGGGACTAGCGGGAGTGTGAATGAGCAGTTCTTC. The encoded protein is CSVAGTSGSVNEQFF.